This T cell receptor beta chain emerged from a study of cytotoxic CD8 clonotypes in ibrutinib-treated CLL. Assay: immunoSEQ multiplex PCR; the TCRdb copy retains only in-frame clones and omits some. The table lists around 33,000 clones, over 45% of them singletons. Concerning this clone itself: What it recognizes is unknown.

Germline V gene sequence: CDR1 LNHDA, CDR2 SQIVND (reference sequence). The CDR3 is 14 residues long. Trimming took 5 bases from V and 4 from J, leaving 15 bases between them. Findings and caveats of the study: Clonality at baseline surpassed age-matched healthy donors and tracked circulating CD8+ T-cell counts.

V usage is TRBV19 and J usage is TRBJ2-7; tentatively, D is TRBD1 (5 bases). The receptor comes from a human donor with chronic lymphocytic leukemia. The sequencing here drew on PBMCs, taken before ibrutinib treatment. The CDR3 bases are TGTGCCAGTAGTGAACCTACAGGACCTTACGAGCAGTACTTC. It encodes CASSEPTGPYEQYF.